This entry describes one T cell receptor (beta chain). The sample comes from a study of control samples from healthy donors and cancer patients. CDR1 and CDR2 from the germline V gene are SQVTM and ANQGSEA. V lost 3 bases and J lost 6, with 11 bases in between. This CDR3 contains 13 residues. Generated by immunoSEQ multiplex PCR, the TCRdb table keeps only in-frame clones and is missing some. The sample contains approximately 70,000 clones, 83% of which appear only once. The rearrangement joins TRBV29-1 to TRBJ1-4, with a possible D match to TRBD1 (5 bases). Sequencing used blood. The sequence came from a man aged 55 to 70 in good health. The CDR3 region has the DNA TGCAGCGTTGATGGGGGGGGAGATGAAAAACTGTTTTTT. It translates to CSVDGGGDEKLFF.